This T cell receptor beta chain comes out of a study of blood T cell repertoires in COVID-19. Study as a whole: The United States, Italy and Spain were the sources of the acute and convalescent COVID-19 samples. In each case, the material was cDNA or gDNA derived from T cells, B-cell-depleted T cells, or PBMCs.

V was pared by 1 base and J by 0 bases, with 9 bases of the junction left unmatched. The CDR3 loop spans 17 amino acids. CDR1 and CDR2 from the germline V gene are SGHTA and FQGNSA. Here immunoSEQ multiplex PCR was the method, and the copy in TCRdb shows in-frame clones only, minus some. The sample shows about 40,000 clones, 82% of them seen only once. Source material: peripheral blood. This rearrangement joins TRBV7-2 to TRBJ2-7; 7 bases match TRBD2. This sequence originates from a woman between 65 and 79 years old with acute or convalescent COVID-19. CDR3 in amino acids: CASSLVGRLASSYEQYF. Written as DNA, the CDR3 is TGTGCCAGCAGCTTAGTTGGTCGACTAGCCAGCTCCTACGAGCAGTACTTC. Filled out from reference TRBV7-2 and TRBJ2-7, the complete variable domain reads GAGVSQSPSNKVTEKGKDVELRCDPISGHTALYWYRQSLGQGLEFLIYFQGNSAPDKSGLPSDRFSAERTGGSVSTLTIQRTQQEDSAVYLCASSLVGRLASSYEQYFGPGTRLTVT.